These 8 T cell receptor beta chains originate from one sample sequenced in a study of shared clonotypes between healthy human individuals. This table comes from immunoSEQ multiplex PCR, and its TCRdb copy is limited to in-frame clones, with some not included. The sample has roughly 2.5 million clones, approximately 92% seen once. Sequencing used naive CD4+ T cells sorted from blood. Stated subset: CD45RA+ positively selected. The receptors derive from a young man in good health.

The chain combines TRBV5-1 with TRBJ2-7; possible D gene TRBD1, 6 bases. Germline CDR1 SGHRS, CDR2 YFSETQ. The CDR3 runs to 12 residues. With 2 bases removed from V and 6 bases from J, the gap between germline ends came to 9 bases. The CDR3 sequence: CASSFQGIEQYF. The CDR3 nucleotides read TGCGCCAGCAGCTTCCAGGGGATCGAGCAGTACTTC.

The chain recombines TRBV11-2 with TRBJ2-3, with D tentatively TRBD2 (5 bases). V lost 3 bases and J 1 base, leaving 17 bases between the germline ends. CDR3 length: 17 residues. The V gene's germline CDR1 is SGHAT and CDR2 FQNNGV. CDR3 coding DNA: TGTGCCAGCAGCTTCTCGGGGAAACGAGATGGCACAGATACGCAGTATTTT. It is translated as CASSFSGKRDGTDTQYF.

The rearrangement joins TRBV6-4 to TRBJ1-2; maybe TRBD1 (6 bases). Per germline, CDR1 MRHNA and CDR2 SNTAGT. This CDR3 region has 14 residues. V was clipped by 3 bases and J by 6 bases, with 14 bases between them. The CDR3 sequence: CASSESRGADGYTF. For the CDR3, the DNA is TGTGCCAGCAGTGAATCGCGGGGGGCCGATGGCTACACCTTC.

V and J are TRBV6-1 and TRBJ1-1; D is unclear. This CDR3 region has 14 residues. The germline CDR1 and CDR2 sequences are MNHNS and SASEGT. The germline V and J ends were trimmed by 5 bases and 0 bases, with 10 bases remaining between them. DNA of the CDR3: TGTGCCAGCAGTCAAAGCAGCCTGAACACTGAAGCTTTCTTT. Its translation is CASSQSSLNTEAFF.

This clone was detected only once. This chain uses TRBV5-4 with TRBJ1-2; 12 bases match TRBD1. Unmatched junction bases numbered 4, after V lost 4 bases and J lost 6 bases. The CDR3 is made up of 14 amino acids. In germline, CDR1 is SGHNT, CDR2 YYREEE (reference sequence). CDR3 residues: CASSKGQGADGYTF. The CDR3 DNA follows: TGTGCCAGCAGCAAGGGACAGGGGGCAGATGGCTACACCTTC.

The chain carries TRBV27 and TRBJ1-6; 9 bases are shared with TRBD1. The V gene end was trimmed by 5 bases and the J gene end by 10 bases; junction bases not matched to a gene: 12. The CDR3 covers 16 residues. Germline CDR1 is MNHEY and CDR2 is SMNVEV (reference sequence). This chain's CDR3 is CASSPPPGQGSSPLHF. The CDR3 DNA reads TGTGCCAGCAGTCCCCCTCCGGGACAGGGATCCTCACCCCTCCACTTT.

This chain's CDR3 is CASSPRGTANQPQHF. The CDR3 bases are TGTGCCAGCTCACCACGGGGGACGGCTAATCAGCCCCAGCATTTT. V is TRBV18 and J is TRBJ1-5, with D tentatively TRBD1 (5 bases). V lost 1 base, J lost 4 bases, and 11 bases lay in between. The CDR3 spans 15 residues. Germline V CDR1 and CDR2: KGHSH, LQKENI.

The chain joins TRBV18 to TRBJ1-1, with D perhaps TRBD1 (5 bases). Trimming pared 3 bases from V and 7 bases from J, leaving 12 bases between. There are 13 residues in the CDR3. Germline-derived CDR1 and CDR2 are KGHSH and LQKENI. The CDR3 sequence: CASSPTTAFEAFF. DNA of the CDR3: TGTGCCAGCTCACCTACGACAGCCTTTGAAGCTTTCTTT.